The entry that follows covers one T cell receptor beta chain sequence. What it binds is unknown. The data were taken from a study of graft-versus-host responses after intestinal transplantation. Looking at the study overall: Transplant recipients had multivisceral, liver-intestinal, or isolated intestinal grafts. Every recipient had anti-thymocyte globulin induction and around 3 years of tacrolimus plus steroids. General observations from the study: Patients who carried graft-donor T cell macrochimerism also had high graft-versus-host to host-versus-graft clonal ratios in their allografts.

The CDR3 has 14 residues. The trim removed 4 bases at V and 5 bases at J, leaving 2 bases unmatched. Germline-derived CDR1 and CDR2 are MNHNS and SASEGT. TCRdb's copy holds only in-frame clones and misses some; the assay was immunoSEQ multiplex PCR. Of more than 20,000 clones listed, approximately 83% are singletons. This receptor was obtained from a human patient who received an intestinal transplant, so some T cells may come from the graft donor. The chain links TRBV6-1 to TRBJ2-5; 12 nucleotides match TRBD2. This sample comprised PBMCs, obtained approximately 450 days after intestinal transplant. The CDR3 DNA follows: TGTGCCAGCAGTGGACTAGCGGGAGTGGAGACCCAGTACTTC. It codes for CASSGLAGVETQYF.